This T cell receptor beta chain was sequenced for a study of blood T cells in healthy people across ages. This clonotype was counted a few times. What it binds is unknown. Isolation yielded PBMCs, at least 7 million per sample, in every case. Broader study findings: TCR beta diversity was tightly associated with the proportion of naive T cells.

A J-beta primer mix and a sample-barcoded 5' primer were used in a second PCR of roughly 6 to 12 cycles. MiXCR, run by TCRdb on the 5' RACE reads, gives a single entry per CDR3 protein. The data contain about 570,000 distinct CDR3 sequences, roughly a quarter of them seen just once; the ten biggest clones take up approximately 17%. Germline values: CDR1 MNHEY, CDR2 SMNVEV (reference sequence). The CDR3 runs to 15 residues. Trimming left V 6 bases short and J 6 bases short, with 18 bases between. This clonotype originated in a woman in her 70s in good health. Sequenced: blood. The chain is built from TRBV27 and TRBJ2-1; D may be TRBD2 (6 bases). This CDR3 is CASRVGGPRGNEQFF. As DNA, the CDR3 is TGTGCCAGCAGGGTCGGGGGACCTAGAGGCAATGAGCAGTTCTTC.